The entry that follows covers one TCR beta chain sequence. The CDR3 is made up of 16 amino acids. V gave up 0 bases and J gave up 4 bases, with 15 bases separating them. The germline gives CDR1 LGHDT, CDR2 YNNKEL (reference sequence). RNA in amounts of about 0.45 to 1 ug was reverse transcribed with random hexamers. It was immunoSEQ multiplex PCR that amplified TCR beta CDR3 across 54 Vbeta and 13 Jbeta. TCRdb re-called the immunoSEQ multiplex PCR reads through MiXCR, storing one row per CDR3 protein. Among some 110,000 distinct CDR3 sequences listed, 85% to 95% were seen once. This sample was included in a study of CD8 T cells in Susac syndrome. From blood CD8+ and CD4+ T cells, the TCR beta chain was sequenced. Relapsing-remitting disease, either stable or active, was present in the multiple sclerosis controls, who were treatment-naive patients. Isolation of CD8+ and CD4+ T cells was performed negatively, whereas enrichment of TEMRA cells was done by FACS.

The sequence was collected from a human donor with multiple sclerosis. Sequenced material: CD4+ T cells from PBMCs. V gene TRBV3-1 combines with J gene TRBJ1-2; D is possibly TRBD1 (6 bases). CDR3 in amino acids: CASSQEGQGTFYGYTF. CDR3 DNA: TGTGCCAGCAGCCAAGAAGGGCAGGGGACTTTCTATGGCTACACCTTC.